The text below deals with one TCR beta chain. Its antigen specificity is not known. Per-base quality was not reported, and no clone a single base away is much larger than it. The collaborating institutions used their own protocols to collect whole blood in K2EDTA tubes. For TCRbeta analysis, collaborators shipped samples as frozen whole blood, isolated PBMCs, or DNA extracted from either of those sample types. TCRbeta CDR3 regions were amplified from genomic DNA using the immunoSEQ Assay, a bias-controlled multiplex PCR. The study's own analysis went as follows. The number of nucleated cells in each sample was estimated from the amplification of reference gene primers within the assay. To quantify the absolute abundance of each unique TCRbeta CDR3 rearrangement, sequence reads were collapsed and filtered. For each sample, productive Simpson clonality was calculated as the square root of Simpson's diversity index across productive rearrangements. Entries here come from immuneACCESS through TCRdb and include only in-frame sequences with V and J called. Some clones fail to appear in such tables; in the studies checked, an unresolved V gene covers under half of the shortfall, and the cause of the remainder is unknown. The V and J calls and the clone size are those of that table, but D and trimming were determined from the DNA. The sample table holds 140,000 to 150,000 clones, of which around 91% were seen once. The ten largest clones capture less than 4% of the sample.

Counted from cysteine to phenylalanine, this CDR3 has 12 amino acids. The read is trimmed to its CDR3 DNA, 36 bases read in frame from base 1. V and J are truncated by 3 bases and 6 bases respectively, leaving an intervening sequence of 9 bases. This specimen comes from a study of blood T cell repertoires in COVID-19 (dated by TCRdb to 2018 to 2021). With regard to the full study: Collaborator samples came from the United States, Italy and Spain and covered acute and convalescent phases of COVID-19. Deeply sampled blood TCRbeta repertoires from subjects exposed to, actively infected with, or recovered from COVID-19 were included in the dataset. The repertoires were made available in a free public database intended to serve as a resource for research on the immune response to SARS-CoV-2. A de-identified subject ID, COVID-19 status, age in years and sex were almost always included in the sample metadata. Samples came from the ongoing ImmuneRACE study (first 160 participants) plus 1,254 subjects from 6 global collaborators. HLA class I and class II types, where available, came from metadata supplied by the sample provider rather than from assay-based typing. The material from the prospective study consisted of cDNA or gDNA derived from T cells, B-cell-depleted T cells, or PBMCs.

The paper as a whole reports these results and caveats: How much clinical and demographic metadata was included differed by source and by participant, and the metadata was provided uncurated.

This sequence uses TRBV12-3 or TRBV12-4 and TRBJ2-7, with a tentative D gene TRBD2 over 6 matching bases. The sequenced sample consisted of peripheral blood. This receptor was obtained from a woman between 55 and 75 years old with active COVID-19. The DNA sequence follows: TGTGCCAGCAGTTTCCCCGGGGGCGAGCAGTACTTC. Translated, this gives CASSFPGGEQYF.